These T cell receptor beta chains were read from a single sample in a study of blood T cell repertoires in COVID-19. Produced via immunoSEQ multiplex PCR; TCRdb's table is partial and in-frame only. The data hold 310,000 or so clones, with around 85% observed a single time. The sequenced sample was peripheral blood. These receptors all stem from a woman aged 25 to 39 who had recovered from COVID-19. Each CDR3 is given with its conserved first and last residue. Each record gives: clone size, J gene, V gene, D gene, CDR3 protein, CDR3 DNA. A D gene is named only where the DNA matches it firmly. Only part of the rows carry a size: once, few, many, or a class if the clone is expanded.

- TRBJ2-1 TRBV5-1 - CASSLEPGLTRDEQFF TGCGCCAGCAGCTTGGAACCGGGACTCACTCGAGATGAGCAGTTCTTC
once TRBJ2-1 TRBV27 TRBD2 CASSLRRGLALESTYNEQFF TGTGCCAGCAGTCTACGTCGGGGACTAGCGCTAGAAAGCACCTACAATGAGCAGTTCTTC
- TRBJ2-3 TRBV13 - CASSQRGGGGDTQYF TGTGCCAGCAGCCAGCGAGGGGGGGGCGGAGATACGCAGTATTTT
- TRBJ2-7 TRBV19 - CASSQDSVGNEQYF TGTGCCAGTAGCCAAGACAGCGTGGGGAACGAGCAGTACTTC
- TRBJ2-5 TRBV5-6 TRBD1 CASSTRRTGGGETQYF TGTGCCAGCAGCACGAGAAGGACAGGGGGAGGGGAGACCCAGTACTTC
- TRBJ2-3 TRBV7-9 TRBD2 CASSYSGRAIGVDTQYF TGTGCCAGCAGCTATAGCGGGAGGGCGATCGGAGTAGATACGCAGTATTTT
few TRBJ1-6 TRBV5-1 - CASSLDRGSGSPLHF TGCGCCAGCAGCTTGGACCGAGGCAGCGGTTCACCCCTCCACTTT
- TRBJ2-7 TRBV5-1 - CASSSGFGASTYEQYF TGCGCCAGCAGCTCCGGATTTGGGGCCTCTACCTACGAGCAGTACTTC
- TRBJ1-2 TRBV13 - CASSLEFRGDGYTF TGTGCCAGCAGCTTAGAATTCAGGGGAGATGGCTACACCTTC
once TRBJ1-2 TRBV5-1 - CASRPGDYGYTF TGCGCCAGCAGACCAGGGGACTATGGCTACACCTTC
- TRBJ2-1 TRBV4-3 - CASSPRGSYNEQFF TGCGCCAGCAGCCCCAGGGGTTCCTACAATGAGCAGTTCTTC
once TRBJ2-2 TRBV28 TRBD1 CASSSVFKGQGENTGELFF TGTGCCAGCAGTTCAGTGTTTAAGGGACAGGGGGAAAACACCGGGGAGCTGTTTTTT
- TRBJ2-5 TRBV4-1 - CASSQLPRLDLGTQYF TGCGCCAGCAGCCAACTCCCAAGGCTAGATTTGGGGACCCAGTACTTC
- TRBJ2-2 TRBV27 - CASSLGRELFF TGTGCCAGCAGTTTGGGCCGGGAGCTGTTTTTT
- TRBJ2-1 TRBV4-1 TRBD1 CASSDMTGTNYNEQFF TGCGCCAGCAGCGATATGACAGGGACGAACTACAATGAGCAGTTCTTC
- TRBJ2-1 TRBV18 TRBD2 CASSPTSGSSNEQFF TGTGCCAGCTCACCCACTAGCGGGAGTTCTAATGAGCAGTTCTTC